A selection of T cell receptor beta chains follows, all from one sample in a study of T cell responses to AZD1222 COVID-19 vaccine. The repertoire was sequenced with immunoSEQ multiplex PCR; TCRdb's copy has only in-frame clones and lacks some. The repertoire consists of 140,000 to 150,000 clones, with roughly 88% occurring once and the leading ten covering about 16%. The material was peripheral blood, obtained on day 0 of AZD1222 vaccination. The receptor set was obtained from an adult in good health. CDR3s include the opening cysteine and the closing phenylalanine or tryptophan. Fields, in order: V gene, CDR3 protein.

v_gene: TRBV5-5; CDR3aa: CASSLGPGNTDTQYF
v_gene: TRBV19; CDR3aa: CASSLRDRVSPLHF
v_gene: TRBV10-3; CDR3aa: CAISEGSPNYGYTF
v_gene: TRBV19; CDR3aa: CASSINGDTIEGYTF
v_gene: TRBV14; CDR3aa: CASSHDWGEVDTEAFF
v_gene: TRBV7-8; CDR3aa: CASSLEYGGSEAFF
v_gene: TRBV5-1; CDR3aa: CASSQGNPLNTEAFF
v_gene: TRBV7-6; CDR3aa: CASSLVVQGSGELFF
v_gene: TRBV6-5; CDR3aa: CASSYRTGNTIYF
v_gene: TRBV9; CDR3aa: CASSVATSTGFGYTF
v_gene: TRBV5-5; CDR3aa: CASSWASQGGTEAFF
v_gene: TRBV9; CDR3aa: CASSASRTGVNSPLHF
v_gene: TRBV5-1; CDR3aa: CASSQGTPTEFF
v_gene: TRBV18; CDR3aa: CASKEGTGGSLTQYF
v_gene: TRBV2; CDR3aa: CASSEQGYTEAFF
v_gene: TRBV11-1; CDR3aa: CASSRTPPANYGYTF
v_gene: TRBV7-2; CDR3aa: CASSPEGQASYGYTF
v_gene: TRBV12-3/TRBV12-4; CDR3aa: CASSLGSYEQYF
v_gene: TRBV9; CDR3aa: CASSVAGAITGELFF
v_gene: TRBV2; CDR3aa: CASSDSSGNTIYF
v_gene: TRBV29-1; CDR3aa: CSVPGTANTEAFF
v_gene: TRBV7-9; CDR3aa: CASTPSEAGTGELFF
v_gene: TRBV19; CDR3aa: CASSNLRQGASTEAFF
v_gene: TRBV2; CDR3aa: CASSGTGDGYTF
v_gene: TRBV9; CDR3aa: CASSVMMNTEAFF
v_gene: TRBV19; CDR3aa: CASSIDLGFSGNTIYF
v_gene: TRBV12-3/TRBV12-4; CDR3aa: CASSSQGYGYTF
v_gene: TRBV18; CDR3aa: CASSPAVGGHNEQFF
v_gene: TRBV7-8; CDR3aa: CASSRVGQVYGYTF
v_gene: TRBV9; CDR3aa: CASSVEGLSSTDTQYF
v_gene: TRBV11-3; CDR3aa: CASSFTGTDTQYF
v_gene: TRBV11-2; CDR3aa: CASSLWGARNSPLHF
v_gene: TRBV5-8; CDR3aa: CASIRTPNYGYTF
v_gene: TRBV10-3; CDR3aa: CAISQPTDPGNTIYF
v_gene: TRBV6-2/TRBV6-3; CDR3aa: CAITPVTTGAPTEAFF
v_gene: TRBV5-1; CDR3aa: CASSFDRSYGYTF
v_gene: TRBV4-1; CDR3aa: CASRGDGYFETDTQYF
v_gene: TRBV28; CDR3aa: CASSLTYEQYF
v_gene: TRBV5-8; CDR3aa: CASSRRVWSNQPQHF
v_gene: TRBV5-1; CDR3aa: CASSSTGTGVTGYTF
v_gene: TRBV4-2; CDR3aa: CASRPGTGQETQYF
v_gene: TRBV6-5; CDR3aa: CASSYNRDTEAFF
v_gene: TRBV7-3; CDR3aa: CASSSQGASSGNTIYF
v_gene: TRBV2; CDR3aa: CASSAAARYGYTF
v_gene: TRBV18; CDR3aa: CASSPPLAGSPGELFF
v_gene: TRBV7-2; CDR3aa: CASSFRGRNQPQHF
v_gene: TRBV7-2; CDR3aa: CASSYQGAIGELFF
v_gene: TRBV19; CDR3aa: CASSIKGNEQFF
v_gene: TRBV7-3; CDR3aa: CASRDSEGGELFF
v_gene: TRBV5-1; CDR3aa: CASSRLGATNEKLFF
v_gene: TRBV6-6; CDR3aa: CASSPGETQYF
v_gene: TRBV6-1; CDR3aa: CASSDKTRSNQPQHF